This passage covers 16 T cell receptor beta chains from one sample sequenced in a study of cytomegalovirus exposure and HLA in healthy donors. The primer mix had 60 Vbeta and 13 Jbeta primers. The repertoire was sequenced with immunoSEQ multiplex PCR; TCRdb's copy has only in-frame clones and lacks some. The sample lists around 120,000 clones; over 60% were seen once. Sequencing was done on a sample of PBMCs. Every receptor here comes from a human donor in good health.

The chain combines TRBV4-1 with TRBJ2-5; tentatively, D is TRBD2 (5 bases). Germline V gene sequence: CDR1 MGHRA, CDR2 YSYEKL. CDR3 size: 12 residues. Trimming pared 0 bases from V and 9 bases from J, leaving 8 bases between. CDR3 DNA: TGCGCCAGCAGCCAAGATCCGAGGGCCCAGTACTTC. It encodes CASSQDPRAQYF.

The V gene is TRBV7-8, the J gene TRBJ1-3, with a weak D call TRBD1 (6 bases). Between the trimmed V and J ends, which lost 6 bases and 0 bases, there was a span of 21 bases. CDR3 length: 18 amino acids. Germline V gives CDR1 SGHVS, CDR2 FQNEAQ. The CDR3 DNA follows: TGTGCCAGCAGTTTCAGGGGACGTCGCCCGGACTCTGGAAACACCATATATTTT. It yields the protein CASSFRGRRPDSGNTIYF.

The rearrangement joins TRBV4-1 to TRBJ1-1; 9 bases map to TRBD1. V gave up 3 bases and J gave up 0 bases; unmatched junction bases: 2. Germline V lookup: CDR1 MGHRA, CDR2 YSYEKL. The CDR3 spans 15 residues. The CDR3 sequence is CASSQTGGLNTEAFF. The CDR3 nucleotides are TGCGCCAGCAGCCAGACAGGGGGGCTGAACACTGAAGCTTTCTTT.

This chain joins TRBV7-8 and TRBJ1-4, with a weak D call TRBD1 (6 bases). The CDR3 length is 12 residues. Germline lookup yields CDR1 SGHVS and CDR2 FQNEAQ. V was clipped by 5 bases and J by 7 bases, with 8 bases between them. CDR3 bases: TGTGCCAGCAGCCACAGGGTTGAAAAACTGTTTTTT. Translating gives CASSHRVEKLFF.

This clone was seen only a few times. The gene calls are TRBV2 and TRBJ2-3; 11 bases fit TRBD2. Germline V lookup: CDR1 SNHLY, CDR2 FYNNEI. J was trimmed by 4 bases and V by 4 bases; bases with no gene match: 4. The CDR3 length is 15 residues. The CDR3 loop is CASSVLAGVPDTQYF. CDR3 sequence (DNA): TGTGCCAGCAGTGTACTAGCGGGAGTGCCAGATACGCAGTATTTT.

This clone came up a few times. This rearrangement joins TRBV7-3 to TRBJ1-2, with TRBD1 matching 9 bases. Trimming took 7 bases from V and 8 from J; bases not matched to a gene: 11. Per germline, CDR1 SGHTA and CDR2 FQGTGA. CDR3 length: 14 amino acids. The CDR3 loop reads CASTATDRGIGYTF. The CDR3 region has the DNA TGTGCCAGCACCGCGACCGACAGGGGGATCGGCTACACCTTC.

This clone was observed a handful of times. The chain uses TRBV7-9 and TRBJ2-1; 8 bases align to TRBD2. This CDR3 contains 18 residues. Germline CDR1 is SEHNR and CDR2 is FQNEAQ (reference sequence). Unmatched junction bases numbered 14, after V lost 1 base and J lost 6 bases. The CDR3 sequence is CASSLGLYGRAGFNEQFF. In nucleotides, the CDR3 is TGTGCCAGCAGCTTAGGGTTGTACGGGAGGGCCGGTTTCAATGAGCAGTTCTTC.

J is TRBJ2-1 and V is TRBV28; TRBD1 matches 7 bases. This CDR3 region has 17 residues. Germline V CDR1 and CDR2: MDHEN, SYDVKM. The V and J ends lost 7 bases and 10 bases, in that order; junction bases with no gene match: 22. The CDR3 spells CASTIKRGPRGRGEQFF. The CDR3 nucleotides read TGTGCCAGCACCATCAAGAGGGGGCCGAGGGGACGCGGGGAGCAGTTCTTC.

The chain carries TRBV4-1 and TRBJ1-1; D may be TRBD1 (6 bases). Per germline, CDR1 MGHRA and CDR2 YSYEKL. Trimming removed 2 bases from V and 3 bases from J, with 16 bases in between. CDR3 length equals 16 residues. The CDR3 DNA follows: TGCGCCAGCAGCCAACCCTCGTCCGCAGGGGACACTGAAGCTTTCTTT. Protein product: CASSQPSSAGDTEAFF.

Regarding this clone: The sample has other DNA sequences that encode this CDR3 too. V is TRBV28 and J is TRBJ1-1; D is unclear. CDR1 MDHEN and CDR2 SYDVKM come from the germline V gene. V was clipped by 7 bases and J by 1 base, with 4 bases between them. The CDR3 runs 11 residues. CDR3 protein: CASTGNTEAFF. DNA of the CDR3: TGTGCCAGCACCGGGAACACTGAAGCTTTCTTT.

The rearrangement joins TRBV30 to TRBJ2-7; TRBD2 might be the D (6 bases). The V gene's germline CDR1 is GTSNPN and CDR2 SVGIG (reference sequence). Trimming pared 8 bases from V and 3 bases from J, leaving 20 bases between. This CDR3 region has 14 residues. The CDR3 reads CAATGDSLGYEQYF. The CDR3, as DNA: TGTGCCGCCACGGGGGATTCGCTTGGCTACGAGCAGTACTTC.

V usage is TRBV2 and J usage is TRBJ2-5; the match to TRBD2 covers 12 bases. Germline V gives CDR1 SNHLY, CDR2 FYNNEI. CDR3 size: 16 residues. V dropped 8 bases and J dropped 2; count of bases not matched to a gene: 9. For the CDR3, the DNA is TGTGCCAGCTCGCCATTTGGACTAGCGGGACAAGAGACCCAGTACTTC. Its protein product is CASSPFGLAGQETQYF.

This chain uses TRBV7-3 with TRBJ2-5, with TRBD1 identical over 10 bases. Germline V gene sequence: CDR1 SGHTA, CDR2 FQGTGA. The CDR3 has 16 amino acids. The junction had 8 bases not matched to a gene; V was cut back by 3 bases and J by 4 bases. CDR3 residues: CASSLTGGAGGETQYF. DNA for the CDR3: TGTGCCAGCAGCTTGACAGGGGGCGCAGGTGGAGAGACCCAGTACTTC.

This sequence joins TRBV15 and TRBJ1-1; D perhaps matches TRBD1 (5 bases). In germline, CDR1 is LNHNV, CDR2 YYDKDF (reference sequence). This CDR3 has 12 amino acids. The DNA of the CDR3 is TGTGCAACCCAGGGAAGATCCACTGAAGCTTTCTTT. This sequence encodes CATQGRSTEAFF. The whole variable domain, remainder taken from reference TRBV15 and TRBJ1-1, is DAMVIQNPRYQVTQFGKPVTLSCSQTLNHNVMYWYQQKSSQAPKLLFHYYDKDFNNEADTPDNFQSRRPNTSFCFLDIRSPGLGDTAMYLCATQGRSTEAFFGQGTRLTVV.

The V and J genes are TRBV5-1 and TRBJ2-1; TRBD2 might be the D (5 bases). Germline V gene data show CDR1 as SGHRS and CDR2 as YFSETQ. Trimming stripped 4 bases from V and 8 bases from J, with 10 bases between. CDR3 length: 12 residues. The CDR3 here is CASSLVSDEQFF. The CDR3 bases are TGCGCCAGCAGCCTGGTTAGCGATGAGCAGTTCTTC.

This clone appeared a few times. The V and J genes are TRBV10-2 and TRBJ1-6; possible D gene TRBD1, 5 bases. CDR3 length: 13 amino acids. CDR1 is WSHSY and CDR2 is SAAADI in the germline V gene. Trimming took off 8 bases at V and 1 base at J, with 6 bases between the two ends. The CDR3 sequence is CASGGSYNSPLHF. CDR3 bases: TGCGCCAGCGGGGGGTCCTATAATTCACCCCTCCACTTT.